One and the same sample provided the 24 T cell receptor beta chains below, sequenced in a study of blood T cell repertoires in COVID-19. Assay: immunoSEQ multiplex PCR; the TCRdb copy retains only in-frame clones and omits some. The table records some 350,000 clones, nearly 90% of them present only once. The sequencing input was peripheral blood. These receptors all stem from a man younger than 35 with active or convalescent COVID-19.

V gene TRBV19 combines with J gene TRBJ1-5; 7 bases line up with TRBD1. J lost 5 bases, V lost 7 bases, and 11 bases had no gene match. Germline V lookup: CDR1 LNHDA, CDR2 SQIVND (reference sequence). The CDR3 length is 15 residues. The CDR3, as DNA: TGTGCCAGTAACCCTTCCGACAGGGTAGATCAGCCCCAGCATTTT. Its translation: CASNPSDRVDQPQHF.

This chain joins TRBV13 and TRBJ1-1; D may be TRBD1 (6 bases). Germline CDR1 and CDR2: PRHDT and FYEKMQ (reference sequence). The CDR3 is 14 residues long. The V and J ends lost 6 bases and 4 bases respectively, with 15 bases between them. CDR3 region: CASSRTGLVTEAFF. The CDR3 DNA sequence: TGTGCCAGCAGTCGTACAGGGTTGGTCACTGAAGCTTTCTTT.

This chain connects TRBV2 to TRBJ1-5; D ambiguous. CDR1 is SNHLY, CDR2 FYNNEI, per germline. Trimming removed 4 bases from V and 2 bases from J, with 9 bases in between. The CDR3 sequence is 14 residues long. Written as DNA, the CDR3 is TGTGCCAGCAGTGGGCTTGTGGGCAATCAGCCCCAGCATTTT. This sequence encodes CASSGLVGNQPQHF.

The chain carries TRBV7-3 and TRBJ2-1; 10 nucleotides line up with TRBD2. This CDR3 is 16 amino acids long. Germline trimming cut 0 bases from V and 8 bases from J; bases unmatched to any gene: 7. Looked up from germline, CDR1 is SGHTA and CDR2 is FQGTGA. CDR3 DNA: TGTGCCAGCAGCTTAACATTAGCGGGGGGCGGCTATGAGCAGTTCTTC. Translated: CASSLTLAGGGYEQFF.

The chain combines TRBV6-2 or TRBV6-3 with TRBJ2-3, with TRBD1 identical over 7 bases. The length of the CDR3 is 17 residues. V was clipped by 2 bases and J by 4 bases; unmatched bases: 12. Germline CDR1 is MNHEY and CDR2 is SVGEGT. The CDR3 DNA follows: TGTGCCAGCAGTTACCCACCACGGACAGGCGGCGCAGATACGCAGTATTTT. It translates to CASSYPPRTGGADTQYF.

The chain recombines TRBV5-1 with TRBJ1-1; a possible D gene is TRBD1 (6 bases). This CDR3 comprises 15 residues. Germline V gives CDR1 SGHRS, CDR2 YFSETQ. Trimming shortened V by 6 bases and J by 0 bases, and 15 bases separated the two germline ends. CDR3 DNA sequence: TGCGCCAGCATGGGAAGGGGGTTGGTGAACACTGAAGCTTTCTTT. This gives the protein CASMGRGLVNTEAFF.

The V and J genes are TRBV2 and TRBJ2-3; tentatively, D is TRBD1 (5 bases). This CDR3 is 14 amino acids long. V lost 6 bases to trimming and J lost 1 base, with 11 bases between them. Germline CDR1 SNHLY, CDR2 FYNNEI. CDR3 coding DNA: TGTGCCAGCAGCCATAGACAGCGCACAGATACGCAGTATTTT. This translates into CASSHRQRTDTQYF.

This rearrangement joins TRBV16 to TRBJ2-7; the D gene is possibly TRBD1 (6 bases). Germline assignment: CDR1 KGHSY and CDR2 FQNENV. V shed 3 bases and J shed 0 bases, with 9 bases lying between them. There are 14 residues in the CDR3. This CDR3 reads CASSQWTASYEQYF. In DNA form, the CDR3 reads TGTGCCAGCAGCCAGTGGACAGCCTCCTACGAGCAGTACTTC.

The V call is TRBV12-3 or TRBV12-4, the J call TRBJ1-2; D gene ambiguous. Trimming took off 5 bases at V and 5 bases at J, with 9 bases between the two ends. This CDR3 region has 12 residues. This CDR3 is CASSQEGYGYTF. The CDR3 nucleotides are TGTGCCAGCAGTCAGGAGGGATATGGCTACACCTTC.

The rearrangement links TRBV7-6 to TRBJ1-1, with 9 positions matching TRBD1. This CDR3 comprises 12 residues. Per germline, CDR1 SGHVS and CDR2 FNYEAQ. V dropped 2 bases and J dropped 11; count of bases not matched to a gene: 3. CDR3 bases: TGTGCCAGCAGCTTAAGGACAGGGGACGCTTTCTTT. Translating it yields CASSLRTGDAFF.

This sequence joins TRBV19 and TRBJ2-2; TRBD1 matches at 7 bases. After removal of 2 bases from V and 2 bases from J, the junction contained 2 bases not matched to a gene. The CDR3 contains 15 residues. Germline CDR1 reads LNHDA; CDR2 reads SQIVND (reference sequence). The CDR3 loop reads CASSIWDSNTGELFF. CDR3 nucleotide sequence: TGTGCCAGTAGTATATGGGACAGTAACACCGGGGAGCTGTTTTTT.

This clone was recorded only once. V is TRBV4-3 and J is TRBJ2-7, with 11 bases fitting TRBD2. CDR3 size: 17 residues. Germline lookup yields CDR1 LGHNA and CDR2 YSLEER. After removal of 0 bases from V and 3 bases from J, the junction contained 7 bases not matched to a gene. The CDR3 DNA reads TGCGCCAGCAGCCAAGATTCCCTAGCGGGGGGAGTCTACGAGCAGTACTTC. Amino acids: CASSQDSLAGGVYEQYF.

V usage is TRBV6-5 and J usage is TRBJ2-5; D possibly corresponds to TRBD2 (5 bases). Trimming took off 6 bases at V and 2 bases at J, with 10 bases between the two ends. The CDR3 is 13 residues long. Germline-derived CDR1 and CDR2 are MNHEY and SVGAGI. Written as DNA, the CDR3 is TGTGCCAGCAGGCGGGCCCTACAAGAGACCCAGTACTTC. Amino acid sequence: CASRRALQETQYF.

V usage is TRBV7-2 and J usage is TRBJ2-7; 8 bases map to TRBD1. CDR3 length: 17 amino acids. The germline V gene has CDR1 SGHTA and CDR2 FQGNSA. V was clipped by 0 bases and J by 6 bases; unmatched bases: 13. CDR3 protein: CASSLALSGGVSGEQYF. The CDR3 DNA reads as TGTGCCAGCAGCTTAGCGCTTTCAGGGGGCGTAAGTGGCGAGCAGTACTTC.

V gene TRBV7-3 combines with J gene TRBJ2-7; tentative D call: TRBD1 (6 bases). CDR1 is SGHTA, CDR2 FQGTGA, per germline. CDR3 length equals 13 residues. The V end was cut by 5 bases, the J end by 3 bases, with 11 bases between. The DNA of the CDR3 is TGTGCCAGCAGCGCCGGACAGCTCTACGAGCAGTACTTC. Protein: CASSAGQLYEQYF. The entire variable domain, with the rest obtained from reference TRBV7-3 and TRBJ2-7, is as follows: GAGVSQTPSNKVTEKGKYVELRCDPISGHTALYWYRQSLGQGPEFLIYFQGTGAADDSGLPNDRFFAVRPEGSVSTLKIQRTERGDSAVYLCASSAGQLYEQYFGPGTRLTVT.

V is TRBV6-5 and J is TRBJ1-2; 7 bases fit TRBD1. V shed 6 bases, J shed 4 bases, and the junction held 2 bases outside the gene matches. This CDR3 comprises 12 residues. CDR1 is MNHEY, CDR2 SVGAGI, per germline. CDR3 residues: CASRAGGYGYTF. The DNA of the CDR3 is TGTGCCAGCAGAGCAGGGGGCTATGGCTACACCTTC.

The V gene is TRBV4-2, the J gene TRBJ1-4; 9 bases align to TRBD1. Trimming removed 5 bases from V and 8 bases from J; junction bases left unmatched: 6. The CDR3 length is 14 residues. Germline V gene lookup returns CDR1 LGHNA and CDR2 YNFKEQ. The CDR3 DNA reads as TGTGCCAGCAGCACACAGGGGGCGGACGAAAAACTGTTTTTT. Translated: CASSTQGADEKLFF.

The V and J genes are TRBV19 and TRBJ2-7; D unclear. Germline V gene data show CDR1 as LNHDA and CDR2 as SQIVND (reference sequence). V was clipped by 3 bases and J by 2 bases, with 14 bases between them. The CDR3 runs 15 residues. The DNA of the CDR3 is TGTGCCAGTAGTATCTTCGCAGGCGAAACCTACGAGCAGTACTTC. It translates to CASSIFAGETYEQYF.

CDR3 residues: CSAQEETQYF. The CDR3 DNA reads TGCAGTGCCCAGGAAGAGACCCAGTACTTC. V usage is TRBV20-1 and J usage is TRBJ2-5; D unresolved. The CDR3 covers 10 residues. In germline, CDR1 is DFQATT, CDR2 SNEGSKA (reference sequence). Trimming removed 6 bases at V and 3 bases at J, with 5 bases between.

The chain couples TRBV24-1 to TRBJ2-7, with D possibly TRBD2 on 5 matching bases. The CDR3 is 14 residues long. V was trimmed by 12 bases and J by 7 bases, leaving 24 bases between them. The germline V gene encodes CDR1 KGHDR and CDR2 SFDVKD. CDR3 amino acids: CAFGVAPKSGEQYF. The CDR3 nucleotides read TGTGCCTTCGGGGTAGCTCCAAAATCGGGGGAGCAGTACTTC.

With respect to this clone: The sample carries other DNA sequences with the same CDR3. This sequence joins TRBV24-1 and TRBJ2-2; possibly TRBD1 for D (6 bases). Trimming left V 6 bases short and J 5 bases short, with 6 bases between. The CDR3 spans 12 residues. Looked up from germline, CDR1 is KGHDR and CDR2 is SFDVKD. DNA of the CDR3: TGTGCCACCAGTCAGGGGACCGGGGAGCTGTTTTTT. It translates to CATSQGTGELFF.

This chain joins TRBV4-3 and TRBJ1-4; D unclear. Trimming removed 1 base from V and 4 bases from J, with 16 bases in between. The CDR3 is 17 amino acids. Germline-derived CDR1 and CDR2 are LGHNA and YSLEER. DNA for the CDR3: TGCGCCAGCAGCCAAGTACCGGGCGGACTGCTTAATGAAAAACTGTTTTTT. Amino acids: CASSQVPGGLLNEKLFF.

The chain has TRBV19 and TRBJ1-4; 8 bases align to TRBD1. Germline CDR1 is LNHDA and CDR2 is SQIVND (reference sequence). V dropped 5 bases and J dropped 8; count of bases not matched to a gene: 7. The CDR3 spans 14 residues. CDR3 protein: CASSVGQGTEKLFF. The DNA of the CDR3 is TGTGCCAGTAGTGTCGGACAGGGAACCGAAAAACTGTTTTTT.

V and J are TRBV4-3 and TRBJ1-2, with D possibly matching TRBD1 (6 bases). Per the germline V gene, CDR1 is LGHNA and CDR2 is YSLEER. V was cut by 8 bases and J by 3 bases, with 16 bases left in between. This CDR3 region has 14 residues. The chain's CDR3 is CASGPDRSYYGYTF. Written as DNA, the CDR3 is TGCGCCAGCGGACCTGACAGGTCCTACTATGGCTACACCTTC.